This TCR beta chain was observed in a study of blood T cell repertoires in COVID-19. Profiling relied on immunoSEQ multiplex PCR, and the TCRdb table lists in-frame clones only, not all of them. Of 250,000 or so clones detected, 85% to 90% appear once; the ten largest clones hold roughly 4.5%. The receptor comes from a woman between 35 and 50 years old who had recovered from COVID-19. Sequencing input: peripheral blood.

The CDR3 DNA is TGTGCCAGCAGCGGGCTAGCGGGGGTCTACGAGCAGTACTTC. Its protein is CASSGLAGVYEQYF. This chain uses TRBV28 with TRBJ2-7, with 10 nucleotides matching TRBD2. In germline, CDR1 is MDHEN, CDR2 SYDVKM. The V segment lost 6 bases and the J segment 3 bases; nucleotides outside the gene matches: 5. CDR3 length: 14 residues.